The sequence of this T cell receptor beta chain was determined in a study of beta chain features in type 1 diabetes. The study's findings and limits: Type 1 diabetes patients had fewer VDJ junction insertions and more deletions. For TCRB rearrangement, an influence of HLA type remained unresolved here. Shortening of TCRB CDR3s, moderate but significant, appeared in all four CD4+ subsets of Type 1 diabetes patients. Because the template was cDNA, high-expressing cells might be over-represented.

This clone was seen only a few times. Its matching antigen is unknown. V gave up 5 bases and J gave up 1 base; unmatched junction bases: 7. Germline values: CDR1 SGHTA, CDR2 FQGNSA. The CDR3 is 15 residues long. Expressed TCRB transcripts got sequenced, as all isolated RNA was reverse transcribed. Clones were sequenced by immunoSEQ multiplex PCR, and TCRdb holds only the in-frame ones, with some missing. The profile shows some 350,000 clones, 13% of them singletons. The chain joins TRBV7-2 to TRBJ2-5; 7 nucleotides line up with TRBD1. The sequence was obtained from a woman between 18 and 29 years old with type 1 diabetes. Sequenced: naive CD4+ T cells from blood. The CDR3 protein is CASSPGTASQETQYF. The DNA for the CDR3 is TGTGCCAGCAGCCCGGGGACAGCTAGCCAAGAGACCCAGTACTTC.